Listed below are T cell receptor beta chains from one sample, sequenced in a study of T cells after yellow fever vaccination. TCRdb ran MiXCR on the 5' RACE reads and lists one entry per CDR3 protein. The sample lists a few hundred thousand distinct CDR3 sequences, approximately 6.8% seen once, with roughly 1% in the top ten. The sequenced sample was CD4+ T cells sorted from PBMCs, obtained on the day of the yellow fever booster vaccination. The origin of the receptors is a man aged 30 to 39 who received the YFV17D yellow fever vaccine. The CDR3 runs from the conserved cysteine through the conserved F or W. Fields, in order: V gene, clone size, CDR3 protein. Clone size appears in some rows only: once, few, many, or a class for an expanded clone.

TRBV7-6,.,CASSLERELSEQFF
TRBV6-5,.,CASSYLAGEETQYF
TRBV20-1,many,CSARDYSPSGSFHEQFF
TRBV7-2,.,CASSLVYGTRITDTQYF
TRBV7-6,.,CASSSGTQNTGELFF
TRBV7-2,few,CASSLRSRFNQPQHF
TRBV7-9,.,CASSLIMSGPAIYF
TRBV27,.,CPSSAWDRGANVLTF
TRBV7-2,many,CASSPPSLGETQYF
TRBV12-3/TRBV12-4,many,CASSFMAGGFVEQYF
TRBV5-4,.,CASSLAGGGLTYEQYF
TRBV15,.,CATSRDRGLAGRNEQFF
TRBV5-6,many,CASSLVGSSGANVLTF
TRBV19,few,CASSMAGAGELFF
TRBV6-1,.,CASSTTVRNQETQYF
TRBV20-1,many,CSASSAAGGLTF
TRBV12-3/TRBV12-4,few,CASSLRTTYEQYF
TRBV14,.,CASSRHRGETQYF
TRBV20-1,.,CSARVLSYNEQFF
TRBV29-1,.,CSVSRREMNTGELFF
TRBV7-6,many,CASSAGGSSSYNEQFF
TRBV2,many,CASSVLAFDTQYF
TRBV7-3,.,CASSLTGSHWGYTF
TRBV20-1,few,CNAIAGAGYEQYF
TRBV19,few,CASSITQGYTEAFF
TRBV28,few,CASSLPQNGIDNEQYF
TRBV7-6,many,CASSFTPGLYEQYF
TRBV5-1,many,CASEEFGTQTDEQFF
TRBV18,.,CASSPPSLDGAEQYF